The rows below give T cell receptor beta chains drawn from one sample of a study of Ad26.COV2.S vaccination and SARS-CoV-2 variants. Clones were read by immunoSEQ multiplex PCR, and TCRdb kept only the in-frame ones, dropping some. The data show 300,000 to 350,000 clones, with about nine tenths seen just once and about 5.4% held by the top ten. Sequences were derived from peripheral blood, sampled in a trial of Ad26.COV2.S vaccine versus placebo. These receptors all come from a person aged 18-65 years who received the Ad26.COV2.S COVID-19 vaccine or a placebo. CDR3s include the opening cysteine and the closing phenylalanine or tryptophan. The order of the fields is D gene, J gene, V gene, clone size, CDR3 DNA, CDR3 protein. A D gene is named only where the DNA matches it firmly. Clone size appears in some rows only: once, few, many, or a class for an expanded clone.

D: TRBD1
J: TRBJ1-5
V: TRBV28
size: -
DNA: TGTGCCAGCAGTTCACAGGGAGGGGGCCCCAATCAGCCCCAGCATTTT
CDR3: CASSSQGGGPNQPQHF

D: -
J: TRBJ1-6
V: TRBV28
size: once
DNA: TGTGCCAGCAGTCCGGACAGAAATTCACCCCTCCACTTT
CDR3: CASSPDRNSPLHF

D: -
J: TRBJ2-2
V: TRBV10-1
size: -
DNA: TGCGCCAGCAGTGATCAGAACACCGGGGAGCTGTTTTTT
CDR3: CASSDQNTGELFF

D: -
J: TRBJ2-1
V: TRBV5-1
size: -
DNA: TGCGCCAGCAGCTTGAAGAGGACTATTCTGTTCTTC
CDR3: CASSLKRTILFF

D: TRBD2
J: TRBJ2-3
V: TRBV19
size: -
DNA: TGTGCCAGTAGTCCCCCGGCGGGAGGTGGCGATACGCAGTATTTT
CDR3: CASSPPAGGGDTQYF

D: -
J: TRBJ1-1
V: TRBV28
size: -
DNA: TGTGCCAGCAGTTTTCGAGTGCCTGAAGCTTTCTTT
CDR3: CASSFRVPEAFF

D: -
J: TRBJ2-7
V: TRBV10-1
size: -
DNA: TGCGCCAGCAGTTTAGACCGATGGAACGACGAGCAGTACTTC
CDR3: CASSLDRWNDEQYF

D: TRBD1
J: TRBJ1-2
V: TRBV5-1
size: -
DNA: TGCGCCAGCAGCCCTAGGACAGGGAGCCGCGGGATTGTTGGCTACACCTTC
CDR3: CASSPRTGSRGIVGYTF

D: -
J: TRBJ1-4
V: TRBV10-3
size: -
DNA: TGTGCCATCAGTGAAGTTAATAAGGGGAACAATGAAAAACTGTTTTTT
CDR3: CAISEVNKGNNEKLFF

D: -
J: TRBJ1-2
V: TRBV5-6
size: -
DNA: TGTGCCAGCAGCTTGGGCGCGTTAAGAGATGGCTACACCTTC
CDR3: CASSLGALRDGYTF

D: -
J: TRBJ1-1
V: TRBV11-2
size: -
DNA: TGTGCCAGCAGTCCCAGCCTCATGAACACTGAAGCTTTCTTT
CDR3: CASSPSLMNTEAFF

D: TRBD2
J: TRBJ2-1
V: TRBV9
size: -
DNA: TGTGCCAGCAGCCCCAAGGGACTAGCCTACAATGAGCAGTTCTTC
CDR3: CASSPKGLAYNEQFF

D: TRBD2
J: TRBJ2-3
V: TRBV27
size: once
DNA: TGTGCCAGCAGTTTCGGACTAGCCCTCACAGATACGCAGTATTTT
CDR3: CASSFGLALTDTQYF

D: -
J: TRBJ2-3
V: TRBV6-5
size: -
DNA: TGTGCCAGCACCTCGGGTGGAGACGCAGATACGCAGTATTTT
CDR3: CASTSGGDADTQYF

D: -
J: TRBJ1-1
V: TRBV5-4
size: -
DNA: TGTGCCAGCAGCTTGGGGGGGAGGTGGGACACTGAAGCTTTCTTT
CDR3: CASSLGGRWDTEAFF

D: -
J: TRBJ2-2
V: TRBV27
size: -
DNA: TGTGCCTCCCACAGTGGAGCCGGGGAGCTGTTTTTT
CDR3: CASHSGAGELFF

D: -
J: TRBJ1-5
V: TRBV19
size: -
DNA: TGTGCCAGTACCGTTGAGGCCCTTCTCAATCAGCCCCAGCATTTT
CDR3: CASTVEALLNQPQHF

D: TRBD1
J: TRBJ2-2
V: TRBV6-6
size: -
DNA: TGTGCCAGCAGTTACGCCCCGGGACAGGGGGCCGGGGAGCTGTTTTTT
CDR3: CASSYAPGQGAGELFF

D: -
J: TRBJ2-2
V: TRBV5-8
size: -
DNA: TGTGCCAGCCTCGTCGGGGGTTCGACCACCGGGGAGCTGTTTTTT
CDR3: CASLVGGSTTGELFF

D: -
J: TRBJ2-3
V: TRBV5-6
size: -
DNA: TGTGCCAGCAGCTTTGTTGTTAGCCCCTCCAGGGGCGCAGATACGCAGTATTTT
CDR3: CASSFVVSPSRGADTQYF

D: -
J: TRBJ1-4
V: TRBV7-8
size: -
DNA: TGTGCCAGCAGCTTACTTACGGGACACTTAACGGGAGCAACTAATGAAAAACTGTTTTTT
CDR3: CASSLLTGHLTGATNEKLFF

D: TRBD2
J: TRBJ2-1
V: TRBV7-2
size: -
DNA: TGTGCCAGCAGCTACTTAGCGGGAGGAGGTTTGAACAATGAGCAGTTCTTC
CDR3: CASSYLAGGGLNNEQFF

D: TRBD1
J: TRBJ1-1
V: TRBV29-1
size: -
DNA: TGCAGCGGCCGGGACAGTGAAGCTTTCTTT
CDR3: CSGRDSEAFF

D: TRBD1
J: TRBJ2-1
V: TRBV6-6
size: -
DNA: TGTGCCAGCAGTAGACCGACAGGGAATGAGCAGTTCTTC
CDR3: CASSRPTGNEQFF

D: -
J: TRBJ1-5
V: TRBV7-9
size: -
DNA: TGTGCCAGCAGCTTAGGGGGGGTTAATCAGCCCCAGCATTTT
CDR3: CASSLGGVNQPQHF

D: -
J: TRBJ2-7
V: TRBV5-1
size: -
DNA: TGCGCCAGCAGCCCAACCCCTGGGGACCGATGGGAGCAGTACTTC
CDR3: CASSPTPGDRWEQYF